The rows below give T cell receptor beta chains drawn from one sample of a study of T-cell memory formation after mild COVID-19. TCRdb processed the 5' RACE reads anew with MiXCR; each CDR3 protein has one entry. The sample yields over 55,000 distinct CDR3 sequences, around 9.5% seen once. Sequenced sample: PBMCs or a T cell subset sorted from them (not recorded which). All receptors derive from a man aged 18 to 30 who had mild COVID-19 (a few samples of this study predate the infection). Cell type and time point are not known. Both conserved end residues are part of each CDR3. A D gene is named only where the DNA matches it firmly. Part of the rows lack a size; the others show once, few, many or a class for expanded clones.

DNA: TGCAGCGTTGGGGACAGGAACTATGGCTACACCTTC
CDR3: CSVGDRNYGYTF
D: TRBD1
V: TRBV29-1
J: TRBJ1-2
size: .

DNA: TGTGCCAGCAGCTTGAAGGACGGGGAGGTCGAGACCCAGTACTTC
CDR3: CASSLKDGEVETQYF
D: .
V: TRBV5-6
J: TRBJ2-5
size: .

DNA: TGTGCCAGCAGCGCCCGCAGGTTAGCCGTTTCAAGGAATGAGCAGTTCTTC
CDR3: CASSARRLAVSRNEQFF
D: .
V: TRBV14
J: TRBJ2-1
size: .

DNA: TGTGCCAGCAGGAGGGGATCGATGGAGACCCAGTACTTC
CDR3: CASRRGSMETQYF
D: .
V: TRBV2
J: TRBJ2-5
size: .

DNA: TGTGCCAGCAGCCAAGCCGTGGGCGAAGAGACCCAGTACTTC
CDR3: CASSQAVGEETQYF
D: .
V: TRBV4-2
J: TRBJ2-5
size: many

DNA: TGTGCCAGCAGCTTAATGTTAGGGGACTACTCCTACGAGCAGTACTTC
CDR3: CASSLMLGDYSYEQYF
D: TRBD2
V: TRBV7-2
J: TRBJ2-7
size: many

DNA: TGTGCCAGCAGCTCCACCCGGGAGCAGTACTTC
CDR3: CASSSTREQYF
D: .
V: TRBV7-9
J: TRBJ2-7
size: few

DNA: TGTGCCACCAGTGACCCCTCTGGGGGCCACGGAAACATTCAGTACTTC
CDR3: CATSDPSGGHGNIQYF
D: .
V: TRBV24-1
J: TRBJ2-4
size: .

DNA: TGTGCCAGCAGCTTAGCCGGGCTTCGAAATTCACCCCTCCACTTT
CDR3: CASSLAGLRNSPLHF
D: .
V: TRBV7-9
J: TRBJ1-6
size: few

DNA: TGTGCCAGCAGCTTCCCCCCGGGGGGCCACGGCACAGATACGCAGTATTTT
CDR3: CASSFPPGGHGTDTQYF
D: .
V: TRBV11-2
J: TRBJ2-3
size: .

DNA: TGTGCCAGCAGTGAATCGGGGACTGCCGGAAACACCATATATTTT
CDR3: CASSESGTAGNTIYF
D: .
V: TRBV25-1
J: TRBJ1-3
size: few

DNA: TGTGCCAGCAGCTTGTATATCGGGGAGCTGTTTTTT
CDR3: CASSLYIGELFF
D: .
V: TRBV5-5
J: TRBJ2-2
size: many

DNA: TGCAGTGCTAGTGCGGGCCCTCAGCCCCAGCATTTT
CDR3: CSASAGPQPQHF
D: .
V: TRBV20-1
J: TRBJ1-5
size: .

DNA: TGTGCCAGCAGACCGTCCACGGGGCAAGAGACCCAGTACTTC
CDR3: CASRPSTGQETQYF
D: .
V: TRBV6-5
J: TRBJ2-5
size: .

DNA: TGTGCCAGCCGATGGGGGGGTCTGGATCAGCCCCAGCATTTT
CDR3: CASRWGGLDQPQHF
D: .
V: TRBV12-3/TRBV12-4
J: TRBJ1-5
size: .